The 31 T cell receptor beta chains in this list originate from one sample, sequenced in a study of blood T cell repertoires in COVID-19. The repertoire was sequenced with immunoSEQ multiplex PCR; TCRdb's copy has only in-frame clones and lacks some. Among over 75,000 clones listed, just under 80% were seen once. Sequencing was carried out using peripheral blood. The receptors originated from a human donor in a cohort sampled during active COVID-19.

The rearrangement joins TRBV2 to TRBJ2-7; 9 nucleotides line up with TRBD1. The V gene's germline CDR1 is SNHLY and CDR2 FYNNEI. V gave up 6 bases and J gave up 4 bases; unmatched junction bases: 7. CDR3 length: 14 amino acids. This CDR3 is CASRGQGLGYEQYF. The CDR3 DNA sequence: TGTGCCAGCAGGGGACAGGGTCTAGGGTACGAGCAGTACTTC.

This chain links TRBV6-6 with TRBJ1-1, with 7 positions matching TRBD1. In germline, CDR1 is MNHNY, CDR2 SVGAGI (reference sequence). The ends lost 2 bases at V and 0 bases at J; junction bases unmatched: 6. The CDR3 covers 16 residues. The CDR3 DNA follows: TGTGCCAGCAGTTACGGGTTAGACAGGGTGAACACTGAAGCTTTCTTT. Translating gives CASSYGLDRVNTEAFF.

CDR3 loop: CASSLNRGLGAEAFF. The CDR3 bases are TGTGCCAGCAGTTTAAACAGGGGGCTAGGGGCTGAAGCTTTCTTT. The chain is built from TRBV28 and TRBJ1-1; TRBD1 matches 9 bases. The junction had 7 bases not matched to a gene; V was cut back by 2 bases and J by 6 bases. The germline V gene has CDR1 MDHEN and CDR2 SYDVKM. The CDR3 runs 15 residues.

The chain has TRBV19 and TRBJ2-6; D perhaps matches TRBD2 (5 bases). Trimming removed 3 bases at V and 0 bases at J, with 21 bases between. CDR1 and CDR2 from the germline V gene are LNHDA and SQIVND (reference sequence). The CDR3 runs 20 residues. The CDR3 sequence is CASSMRTSGGFLSGANVLTF. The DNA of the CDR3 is TGTGCCAGTAGTATGAGAACCAGCGGCGGTTTTCTCTCTGGGGCCAACGTCCTGACTTTC.

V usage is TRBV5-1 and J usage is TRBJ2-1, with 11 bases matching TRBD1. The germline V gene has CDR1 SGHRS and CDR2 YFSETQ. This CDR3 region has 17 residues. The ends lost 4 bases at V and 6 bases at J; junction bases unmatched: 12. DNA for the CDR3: TGCGCCAGCAGCGTGGGACCCGGGACAGGGGGTATCAATGAGCAGTTCTTC. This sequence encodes CASSVGPGTGGINEQFF.

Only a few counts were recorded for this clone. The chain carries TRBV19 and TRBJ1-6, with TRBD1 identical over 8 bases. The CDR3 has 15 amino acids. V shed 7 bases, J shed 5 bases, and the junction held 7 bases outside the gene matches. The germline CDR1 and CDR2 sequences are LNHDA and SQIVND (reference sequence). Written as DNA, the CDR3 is TGTGCCAGTACACCCGGACAGGGAGATAATTCACCCCTCCACTTT. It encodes CASTPGQGDNSPLHF.

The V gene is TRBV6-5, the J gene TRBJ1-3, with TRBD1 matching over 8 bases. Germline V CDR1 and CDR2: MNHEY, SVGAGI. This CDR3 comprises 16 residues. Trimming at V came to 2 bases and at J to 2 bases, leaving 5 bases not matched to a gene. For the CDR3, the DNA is TGTGCCAGCAGTTACGCCACAGGGGGAACTGGAAACACCATATATTTT. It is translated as CASSYATGGTGNTIYF.

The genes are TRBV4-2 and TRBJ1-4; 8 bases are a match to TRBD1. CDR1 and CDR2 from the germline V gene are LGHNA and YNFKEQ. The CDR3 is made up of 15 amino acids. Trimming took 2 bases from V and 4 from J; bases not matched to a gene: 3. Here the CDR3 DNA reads TGTGCCAGCAGCCAACCCGGACAGGGTAATGAAAAACTGTTTTTT. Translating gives CASSQPGQGNEKLFF.

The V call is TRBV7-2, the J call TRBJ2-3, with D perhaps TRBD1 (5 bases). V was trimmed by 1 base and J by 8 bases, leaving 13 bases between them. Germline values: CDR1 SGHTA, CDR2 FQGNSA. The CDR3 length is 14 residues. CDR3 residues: CASSLVGRVSTQYF. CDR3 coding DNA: TGTGCCAGCAGCTTAGTCGGCAGGGTTAGTACGCAGTATTTT.

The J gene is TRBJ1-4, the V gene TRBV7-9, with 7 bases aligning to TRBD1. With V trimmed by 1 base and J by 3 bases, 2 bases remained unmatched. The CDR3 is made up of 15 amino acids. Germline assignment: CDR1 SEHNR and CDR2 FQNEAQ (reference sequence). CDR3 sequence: CASSLGQGSNEKLFF. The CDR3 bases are TGTGCCAGCAGCTTAGGACAGGGTTCTAATGAAAAACTGTTTTTT.

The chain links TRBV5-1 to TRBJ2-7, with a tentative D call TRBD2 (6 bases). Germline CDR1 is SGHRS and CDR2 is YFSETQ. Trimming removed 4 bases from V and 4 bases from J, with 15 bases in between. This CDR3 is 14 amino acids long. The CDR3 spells CASSILAGSYEQYF. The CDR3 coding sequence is TGCGCCAGCAGCATACTAGCTGGGTCTTACGAGCAGTACTTC.

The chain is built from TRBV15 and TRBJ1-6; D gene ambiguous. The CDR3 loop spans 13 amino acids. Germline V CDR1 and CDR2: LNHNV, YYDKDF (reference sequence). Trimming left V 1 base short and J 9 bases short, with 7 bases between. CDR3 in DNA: TGTGCCACCAGCAGAGGGCTTTCTTCACCCCTCCACTTT. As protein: CATSRGLSSPLHF.

The CDR3 nucleotides read TGCGCCAGCAGCTTCTTGGACAGCACCTCGGGTGAAAAACTGTTTTTT. Protein: CASSFLDSTSGEKLFF. The chain carries TRBV5-1 and TRBJ1-4; a weak D match, TRBD1 (6 bases). Germline V gives CDR1 SGHRS, CDR2 YFSETQ. V lost 2 bases to trimming and J lost 7 bases, with 18 bases between them. There are 16 residues in the CDR3. Full variable domain (outside the CDR3, taken from reference TRBV5-1 and TRBJ1-4): KAGVTQTPRYLIKTRGQQVTLSCSPISGHRSVSWYQQTPGQGLQFLFEYFSETQRNKGNFPGRFSGRQFSNSRSEMNVSTLELGDSALYLCASSFLDSTSGEKLFFGSGTQLSVL.

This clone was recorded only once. Written as DNA, the CDR3 is TGTGCCACCAGTGATCGACCAGGGGGCTGGGGTACAGATACGCAGTATTTT. It translates to CATSDRPGGWGTDTQYF. The J gene is TRBJ2-3, the V gene TRBV24-1, with 8 bases identical to TRBD1. The junction had 10 bases not matched to a gene; V was cut back by 3 bases and J by 3 bases. This CDR3 has 17 residues. Germline V lookup: CDR1 KGHDR, CDR2 SFDVKD.

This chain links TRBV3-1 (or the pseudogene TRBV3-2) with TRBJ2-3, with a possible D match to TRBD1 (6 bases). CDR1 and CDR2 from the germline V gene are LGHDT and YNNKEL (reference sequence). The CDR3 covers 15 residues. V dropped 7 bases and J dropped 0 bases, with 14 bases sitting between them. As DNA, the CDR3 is TGTGCCAGCACCCATACAGGGCTCAGCACAGATACGCAGTATTTT. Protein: CASTHTGLSTDTQYF.

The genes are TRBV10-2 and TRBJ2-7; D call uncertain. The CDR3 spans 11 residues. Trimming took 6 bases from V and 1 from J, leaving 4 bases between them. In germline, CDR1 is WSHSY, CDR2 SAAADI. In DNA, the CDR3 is TGCGCCAGCAGCGGGTCCTACGAGCAGTACTTC. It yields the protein CASSGSYEQYF.

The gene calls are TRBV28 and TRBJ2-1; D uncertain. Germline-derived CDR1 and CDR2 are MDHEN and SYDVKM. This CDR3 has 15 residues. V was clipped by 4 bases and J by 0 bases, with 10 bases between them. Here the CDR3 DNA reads TGTGCCAGCAGTTCGGCGGCAGTCTCCTACAATGAGCAGTTCTTC. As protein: CASSSAAVSYNEQFF.

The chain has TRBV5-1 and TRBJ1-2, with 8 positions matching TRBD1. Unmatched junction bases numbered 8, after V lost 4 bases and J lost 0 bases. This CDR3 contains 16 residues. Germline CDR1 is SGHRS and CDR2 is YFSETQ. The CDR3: CASSRHGQGPNYGYTF. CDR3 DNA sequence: TGCGCCAGCAGCCGCCACGGACAGGGCCCTAACTATGGCTACACCTTC.

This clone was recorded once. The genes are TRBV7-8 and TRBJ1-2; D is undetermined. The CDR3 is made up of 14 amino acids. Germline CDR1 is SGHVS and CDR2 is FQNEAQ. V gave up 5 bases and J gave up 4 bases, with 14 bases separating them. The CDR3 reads CASSRTPAGYGYTF. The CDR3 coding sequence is TGTGCCAGCAGCCGGACTCCGGCGGGCTATGGCTACACCTTC.

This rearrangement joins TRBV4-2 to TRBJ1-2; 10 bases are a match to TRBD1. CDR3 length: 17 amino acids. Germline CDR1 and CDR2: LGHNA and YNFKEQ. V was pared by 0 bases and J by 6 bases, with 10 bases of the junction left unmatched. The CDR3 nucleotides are TGTGCCAGCAGCCAAGATCGGAGGGACAGGGGAGGGAATGGCTACACCTTC. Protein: CASSQDRRDRGGNGYTF.

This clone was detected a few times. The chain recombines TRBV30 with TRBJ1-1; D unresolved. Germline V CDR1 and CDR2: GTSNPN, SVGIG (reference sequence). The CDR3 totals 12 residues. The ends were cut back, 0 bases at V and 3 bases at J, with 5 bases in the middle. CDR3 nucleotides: TGTGCCTGGAGTGTATGGCACACTGAAGCTTTCTTT. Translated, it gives CAWSVWHTEAFF.

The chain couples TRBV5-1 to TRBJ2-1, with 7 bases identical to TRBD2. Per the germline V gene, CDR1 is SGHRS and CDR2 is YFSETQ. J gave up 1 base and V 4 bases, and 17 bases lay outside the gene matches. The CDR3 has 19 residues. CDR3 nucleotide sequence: TGCGCCAGCAGCCAACCTGGGGGGGACTCTGGCCATTCCTACAATGAGCAGTTCTTC. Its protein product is CASSQPGGDSGHSYNEQFF. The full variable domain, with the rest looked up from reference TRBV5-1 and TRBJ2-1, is KAGVTQTPRYLIKTRGQQVTLSCSPISGHRSVSWYQQTPGQGLQFLFEYFSETQRNKGNFPGRFSGRQFSNSRSEMNVSTLELGDSALYLCASSQPGGDSGHSYNEQFFGPGTRLTVL.

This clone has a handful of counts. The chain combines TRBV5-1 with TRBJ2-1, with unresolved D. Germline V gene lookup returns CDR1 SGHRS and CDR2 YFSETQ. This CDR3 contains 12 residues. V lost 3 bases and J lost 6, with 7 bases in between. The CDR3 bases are TGCGCCAGCAGCTACGACTTCAATGAGCAGTTCTTC. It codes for CASSYDFNEQFF. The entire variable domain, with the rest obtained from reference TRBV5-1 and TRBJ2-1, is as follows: KAGVTQTPRYLIKTRGQQVTLSCSPISGHRSVSWYQQTPGQGLQFLFEYFSETQRNKGNFPGRFSGRQFSNSRSEMNVSTLELGDSALYLCASSYDFNEQFFGPGTRLTVL.

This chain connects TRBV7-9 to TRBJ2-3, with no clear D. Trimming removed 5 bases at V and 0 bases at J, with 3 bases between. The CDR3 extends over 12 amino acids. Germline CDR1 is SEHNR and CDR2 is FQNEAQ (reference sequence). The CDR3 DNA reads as TGTGCCAGCAGCCAAAGCACAGATACGCAGTATTTT. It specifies CASSQSTDTQYF.

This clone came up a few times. CDR3 bases: TGTGCCATTACGGACAGGGTTTATAGTCATGAGCAGTTCTTC. It yields the protein CAITDRVYSHEQFF. The chain employs TRBV2 and TRBJ2-1; 8 bases fit TRBD1. The CDR3 contains 14 residues. The germline V gene has CDR1 SNHLY and CDR2 FYNNEI. Trimming removed 10 bases from V and 8 bases from J; junction bases left unmatched: 13.

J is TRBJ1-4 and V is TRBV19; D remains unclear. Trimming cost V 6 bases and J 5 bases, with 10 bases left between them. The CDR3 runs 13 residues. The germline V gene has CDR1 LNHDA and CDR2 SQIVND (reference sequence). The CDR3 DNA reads TGTGCCAGTAGGAGGATCGCCAATGAAAAACTGTTTTTT. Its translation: CASRRIANEKLFF.

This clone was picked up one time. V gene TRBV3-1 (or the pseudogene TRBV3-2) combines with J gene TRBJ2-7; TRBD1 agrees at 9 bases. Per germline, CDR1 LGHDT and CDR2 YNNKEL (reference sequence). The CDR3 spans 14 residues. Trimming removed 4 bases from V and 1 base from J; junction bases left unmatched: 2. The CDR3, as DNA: TGTGCCAGCAGCCTGGGACAGGGATCCTACGAGCAGTACTTC. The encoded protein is CASSLGQGSYEQYF.

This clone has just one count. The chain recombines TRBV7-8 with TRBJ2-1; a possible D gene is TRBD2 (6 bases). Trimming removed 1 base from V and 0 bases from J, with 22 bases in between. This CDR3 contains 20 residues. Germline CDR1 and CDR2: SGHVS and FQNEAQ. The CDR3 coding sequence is TGTGCCAGCAGCTTAGTGCAGCAATATAGCGGCGACAACTCCTACAATGAGCAGTTCTTC. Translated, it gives CASSLVQQYSGDNSYNEQFF.

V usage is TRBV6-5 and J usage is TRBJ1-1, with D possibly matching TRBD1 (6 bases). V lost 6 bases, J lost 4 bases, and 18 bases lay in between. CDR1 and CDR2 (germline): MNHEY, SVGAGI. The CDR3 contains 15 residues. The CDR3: CASSPMVGAGTEAFF. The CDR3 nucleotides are TGTGCCAGCAGCCCCATGGTGGGGGCTGGCACTGAAGCTTTCTTT.

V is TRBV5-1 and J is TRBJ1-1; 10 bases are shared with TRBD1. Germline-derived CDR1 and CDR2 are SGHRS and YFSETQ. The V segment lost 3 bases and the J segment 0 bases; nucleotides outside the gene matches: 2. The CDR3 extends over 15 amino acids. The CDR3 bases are TGCGCCAGCAGCTCGGACAGGGGGATGAACACTGAAGCTTTCTTT. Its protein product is CASSSDRGMNTEAFF.

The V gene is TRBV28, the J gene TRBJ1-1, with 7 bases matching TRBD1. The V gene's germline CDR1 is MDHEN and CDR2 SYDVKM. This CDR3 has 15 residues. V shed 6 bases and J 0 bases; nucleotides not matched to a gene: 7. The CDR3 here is CASSKGGGVNTEAFF. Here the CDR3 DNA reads TGTGCCAGCAGCAAAGGGGGCGGGGTGAACACTGAAGCTTTCTTT.